This T cell receptor beta chain was identified in a study of human T cells and chemical hapten exposure. At the level of the study: The study traced per-sample TCR yield variation mainly to small differences in pooled library volumes.

Overall study results and limits: The number of TCRs over 1 in 1000 frequency stayed unchanged after DPC.

This clonotype was observed a few times. Its antigen is as yet unknown. Unfractionated whole blood yielded total RNA. Individual cDNA molecules each carried unique molecular identifiers attached by the library. TCRdb called the 5' RACE reads again in MiXCR, with one record for every CDR3 protein. The sample shows roughly 81,000 distinct CDR3 sequences, 7% to 8% of them seen only once. The sequence derives from a male donor in good health.

CDR3 protein: CSVPSRVTEMNTEAFF. For the CDR3, the DNA is TGCAGTGTCCCAAGTCGGGTGACAGAGATGAACACTGAAGCTTTCTTT. The rearrangement uses TRBV20-1 and TRBJ1-1, with D perhaps matching TRBD1 (5 bases). CDR1 and CDR2 (germline): DFQATT, SNEGSKA (reference sequence). Deletions cut 7 bases from V and 0 bases from J, with 21 bases between. This CDR3 comprises 16 residues.